One and the same sample provided the 18 T cell receptor beta chains below, sequenced in a study of cytomegalovirus exposure and HLA in healthy donors. PCR amplification relied on 60 Vbeta primers (plus 13 Jbeta primers). Only in-frame clones appear in the TCRdb table, and some are missing; sequencing was by immunoSEQ multiplex PCR. Among roughly 190,000 clones listed, around 85% were seen once. Material for sequencing was PBMCs. The receptors originated from a man between 45 and 60 years old in good health and CMV-seronegative.

The chain links TRBV7-9 to TRBJ2-3; D remains ambiguous. The CDR3 is made up of 13 amino acids. The V and J ends lost 0 bases and 2 bases respectively, with 3 bases between them. The germline gives CDR1 SEHNR, CDR2 FQNEAQ (reference sequence). CDR3 DNA: TGTGCCAGCAGCTTAGCTATCACAGATACGCAGTATTTT. Translation: CASSLAITDTQYF.

This clone appeared a single time. The chain recombines TRBV4-2 with TRBJ1-5; tentative D call: TRBD1 (5 bases). This CDR3 is 14 amino acids long. CDR1 LGHNA and CDR2 YNFKEQ come from the germline V gene. V lost 4 bases to trimming and J lost 7 bases, with 14 bases between them. As DNA, the CDR3 is TGTGCCAGCAGCCCTGGGGGGGAAGGACAGCCCCAGCATTTT. Amino acids: CASSPGGEGQPQHF.

The chain couples TRBV4-1 to TRBJ2-4; 9 bases align to TRBD1. Germline lookup yields CDR1 MGHRA and CDR2 YSYEKL. The CDR3 has 16 residues. V lost 2 bases and J lost 6; bases outside the gene matches: 8. CDR3 in amino acids: CASSQPRDRVTNIQYF. Written as DNA, the CDR3 is TGCGCCAGCAGCCAACCCCGGGACAGGGTCACAAACATTCAGTACTTC.

The chain employs TRBV7-9 and TRBJ1-6, with D unresolved. CDR1 and CDR2 (germline): SEHNR, FQNEAQ (reference sequence). The CDR3 covers 15 residues. Trimming shortened V by 1 base and J by 7 bases, and 11 bases separated the two germline ends. The CDR3, as DNA: TGTGCCAGCAGCTTAGTATTGGGAGAAAATTCACCCCTCCACTTT. Its protein is CASSLVLGENSPLHF.

This chain connects TRBV19 to TRBJ1-6, with D perhaps TRBD1 (6 bases). The V gene's germline CDR1 is LNHDA and CDR2 SQIVND (reference sequence). The germline V and J ends were trimmed by 7 bases and 8 bases, with 15 bases remaining between them. This CDR3 is built from 14 residues. The chain's CDR3 is CASKRTDSYSPLHF. CDR3 DNA sequence: TGTGCCAGTAAACGGACAGACTCTTATTCACCCCTCCACTTT.

V usage is TRBV10-1 and J usage is TRBJ2-4; TRBD2 is a possible D gene (6 bases). The CDR3 extends over 14 amino acids. V was cut by 2 bases and J by 7 bases, with 12 bases left in between. Germline lookup yields CDR1 WNHNN and CDR2 SYGVQD (reference sequence). In nucleotides, the CDR3 is TGCGCCAGCAGTGAGCCCGGGAGAAGCAACATTCAGTACTTC. This translates into CASSEPGRSNIQYF.

This rearrangement joins TRBV6-1 to TRBJ2-5, with 9 bases fitting TRBD1. Unmatched junction bases numbered 4, after V lost 6 bases and J lost 2 bases. This CDR3 is 14 amino acids long. CDR1 is MNHNS and CDR2 is SASEGT in the germline V gene. Here the CDR3 DNA reads TGTGCCAGCAGCCGAGGACAGGGGCAAGAGACCCAGTACTTC. Translation gives CASSRGQGQETQYF.

This clone appeared a few times. J is TRBJ2-7 and V is TRBV7-2; 9 bases are a match to TRBD1. Germline assignment: CDR1 SGHTA and CDR2 FQGNSA. J was trimmed by 6 bases and V by 1 base; bases with no gene match: 4. The CDR3 consists of 14 residues. The CDR3 coding sequence is TGTGCCAGCAGCTTAGGGGACAGGGTTTCCGAGCAGTACTTC. It is translated as CASSLGDRVSEQYF.

This clone was found once. The genes are TRBV27 and TRBJ1-1; no clear D. The CDR3 length is 15 residues. V dropped 2 bases and J dropped 0 bases, with 10 bases sitting between them. Germline CDR1 reads MNHEY; CDR2 reads SMNVEV (reference sequence). For the CDR3, the DNA is TGTGCCAGCAGTTTAGTTGGGGAGGTGAACACTGAAGCTTTCTTT. It codes for CASSLVGEVNTEAFF.

This rearrangement joins TRBV30 to TRBJ2-1; TRBD1 is a possible D gene (5 bases). CDR3 length: 13 amino acids. Looked up from germline, CDR1 is GTSNPN and CDR2 is SVGIG (reference sequence). V lost 3 bases, J lost 7 bases, and 13 bases lay in between. CDR3 nucleotides: TGTGCCTGGAGAAGAAGGGGCCGGAATGAGCAGTTCTTC. It translates to CAWRRRGRNEQFF.

The chain has TRBV19 and TRBJ1-6; 8 bases are shared with TRBD1. The CDR3 covers 14 residues. The V gene's germline CDR1 is LNHDA and CDR2 SQIVND (reference sequence). V lost 6 bases and J lost 7; bases outside the gene matches: 5. The CDR3 DNA sequence: TGTGCCAGTAGAGGACAGGGCACGAATTCACCCCTCCACTTT. Translated, it gives CASRGQGTNSPLHF.

The chain recombines TRBV27 with TRBJ1-6; TRBD1 agrees at 7 bases. Germline loops: CDR1 MNHEY, CDR2 SMNVEV (reference sequence). V shed 2 bases and J 11 bases; nucleotides not matched to a gene: 12. CDR3 size: 16 residues. The CDR3 coding sequence is TGTGCCAGCAGTTTAATCCCCACAGGGGCCGGGACACCCCTCCACTTT. This encodes CASSLIPTGAGTPLHF.

The chain joins TRBV5-1 to TRBJ2-1; tentative D call: TRBD2 (5 bases). From germline, CDR1 is SGHRS and CDR2 YFSETQ. CDR3 size: 18 residues. V was clipped by 1 base and J by 7 bases, with 24 bases between them. CDR3 nucleotides: TGCGCCAGCAGCTTGCGGCTTTCGTGGGGAGAAGTGGATAATGAGCAGTTCTTC. Encoded protein: CASSLRLSWGEVDNEQFF.

J is TRBJ1-2 and V is TRBV7-6; a weak D match, TRBD1 (5 bases). This CDR3 comprises 13 residues. Germline V gene data show CDR1 as SGHVS and CDR2 as FNYEAQ. With 1 base removed from V and 3 bases from J, the gap between germline ends came to 6 bases. CDR3 coding DNA: TGTGCCAGCAGCTTAGGACAGTACTATGGCTACACCTTC. Amino acid sequence: CASSLGQYYGYTF.

The DNA of the CDR3 is TGTGCCATCAGTGAAGTCGGACAGGGTCGGCAAGAGACCCAGTACTTC. Translating gives CAISEVGQGRQETQYF. V gene TRBV10-3 combines with J gene TRBJ2-5; 8 bases are shared with TRBD1. Germline CDR1 is ENHRY and CDR2 is SYGVKD. V lost 3 bases to trimming and J lost 2 bases; unmatched junction nucleotides: 8. This CDR3 comprises 16 residues.

The J gene is TRBJ1-1, the V gene TRBV27; unclear D gene. Trimming left V 3 bases short and J 5 bases short, with 10 bases between. The CDR3 spans 13 residues. The germline V gene has CDR1 MNHEY and CDR2 SMNVEV (reference sequence). The CDR3 DNA is TGTGCCAGCAGTTTCTCTGATAGAACTGAAGCTTTCTTT. This gives the protein CASSFSDRTEAFF.

The chain has TRBV7-8 and TRBJ1-1; D may be TRBD1 (6 bases). The germline V gene encodes CDR1 SGHVS and CDR2 FQNEAQ. The germline V and J ends were trimmed by 1 base and 5 bases, with 14 bases remaining between them. There are 15 residues in the CDR3. CDR3 DNA sequence: TGTGCCAGCAGCTTAGAGGGGAGGGGGTGGACTGAAGCTTTCTTT. Translated, it gives CASSLEGRGWTEAFF.

The V and J genes are TRBV19 and TRBJ1-6, with unresolved D. V was shortened by 2 bases and J by 8 bases, with 13 bases between the two germline ends. CDR1 and CDR2 (germline): LNHDA, SQIVND (reference sequence). This CDR3 spans 15 amino acids. CDR3 in amino acids: CASSINEARDSPLHF. In DNA form, the CDR3 reads TGTGCCAGTAGTATAAATGAGGCTCGCGATTCACCCCTCCACTTT.